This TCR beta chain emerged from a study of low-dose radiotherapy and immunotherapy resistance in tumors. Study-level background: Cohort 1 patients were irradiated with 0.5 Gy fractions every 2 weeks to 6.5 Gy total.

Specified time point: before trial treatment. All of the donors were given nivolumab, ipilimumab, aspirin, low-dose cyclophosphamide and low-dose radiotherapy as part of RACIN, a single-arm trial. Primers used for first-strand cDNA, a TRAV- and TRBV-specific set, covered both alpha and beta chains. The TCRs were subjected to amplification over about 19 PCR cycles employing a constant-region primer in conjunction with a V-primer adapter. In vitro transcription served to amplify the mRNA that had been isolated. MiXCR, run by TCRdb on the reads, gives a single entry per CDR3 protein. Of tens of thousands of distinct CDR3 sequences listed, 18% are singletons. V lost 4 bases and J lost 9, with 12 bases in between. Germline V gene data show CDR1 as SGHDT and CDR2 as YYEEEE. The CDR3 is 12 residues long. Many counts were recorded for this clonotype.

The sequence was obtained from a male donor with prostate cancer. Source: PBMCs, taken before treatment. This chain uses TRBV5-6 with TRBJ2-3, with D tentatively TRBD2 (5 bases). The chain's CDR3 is CASSPLSGTQYF. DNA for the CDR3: TGTGCCAGCAGCCCACTCAGCGGAACGCAGTATTTT.